This TCR beta chain was documented in a study of tumor-infiltrating lymphocytes in primary liver carcinoma. Background on the study: Subjects consisted of male and female patients aged 30 to 69 years. Study-level points and caveats: Tumor specimens were characterized by a significantly higher top-250-clone fraction than blood (p = 0.039). Merely about 7.5-25% of top clones occurred in all five tumor regions.

Germline loops: CDR1 SGHRS, CDR2 YFSETQ. The length of the CDR3 is 16 residues. Scientists recovered RNA and DNA together from around 20-30 mg of unsorted bulk tissue. The study enrolled treatment-naive patients with chronic HBV infection. The count of this clonotype is one. Antigen unknown. A read error may account for a junction end that differs from germline. TCR beta cDNA came from about 470 ng total RNA, primed with a constant-region primer. Each TCR beta library was derived from three nested multiplex PCR rounds that employed slightly modified ARM-PCR. It was with TRBV1-TRBV30 forward primers and a C-beta reverse primer that the first two PCR rounds were run, at around 11 cycles each. TCRdb analysed the multiplex PCR reads with MiXCR anew, one entry per CDR3 protein. The sample shows 100,000 or so distinct CDR3 sequences, under 70% of them seen only once.

Material: liver tumor tissue from sampling region 2. Subset: tumor region T2, inferior pole. This chain joins TRBV5-1 and TRBJ2-5; 10 bases agree with TRBD2. The receptor was isolated from an older woman with primary liver carcinoma and hepatitis B virus infection. This CDR3 reads CASSVSGRKGQETHYF. The CDR3, as DNA: TGCGCCAGCAGCGTTAGCGGGAGGAAAGGACAAGAGACCCACTACTTC.